These 32 T cell receptor beta chains came from one sample sequenced in a study of cytomegalovirus exposure and HLA in healthy donors. Primers for the PCR totalled 60 Vbeta and 13 Jbeta. The table came from immunoSEQ multiplex PCR; TCRdb's copy has only in-frame clones and leaves some out. The sample has roughly 120,000 clones. Sequencing was done on a sample of PBMCs. Every receptor here comes from a man younger than 45 in good health and CMV-seronegative.

The chain carries TRBV11-2 and TRBJ2-7; D remains ambiguous. Trimming cost V 5 bases and J 2 bases, with 10 bases left between them. CDR1 is SGHAT and CDR2 is FQNNGV in the germline V gene. CDR3 size: 13 residues. CDR3 in amino acids: CASSPLKPYEQYF. The CDR3 region has the DNA TGTGCCAGCAGCCCACTTAAGCCCTACGAGCAGTACTTC.

As for this clone: The CDR3 does not end in the conserved phenylalanine or tryptophan, so this is likely a read error. The chain has TRBV6-5 and TRBJ1-2, with 7 bases identical to TRBD1. The germline CDR1 and CDR2 sequences are MNHEY and SVGAGI. This CDR3 has 13 amino acids. Trimming took 2 bases from V and 7 from J; bases not matched to a gene: 4. Written as DNA, the CDR3 is TGTGCCAGCAGTTACACAGGGGAGCGTGGCTACACCCTC. Its protein is CASSYTGERGYTL.

The chain couples TRBV6-6 to TRBJ1-3; TRBD1 aligns across 7 bases. Germline V lookup: CDR1 MNHNY, CDR2 SVGAGI (reference sequence). This CDR3 spans 16 amino acids. The junction had 11 bases not matched to a gene; V was cut back by 5 bases and J by 4 bases. CDR3 loop: CASSAFSPGQGNTIYF. CDR3 nucleotides: TGTGCCAGCAGTGCCTTTTCCCCGGGACAGGGAAACACCATATATTTT.

Comments on this clone: One end of the junction fails to match germline, which may point to a read error. The chain employs TRBV30 and TRBJ1-2, with TRBD1 matching over 7 bases. CDR1 GTSNPN and CDR2 SVGIG come from the germline V gene (reference sequence). The CDR3 runs 13 residues. The CDR3 sequence is CALSRGGSGGYTF. In nucleotides, the CDR3 is TGCGCCCTTTCGAGAGGGGGCTCGGGTGGCTACACCTTC. Drawing the rest from reference TRBV30 and TRBJ1-2, the complete variable domain is SQTIHQWPATLVQPVGSPLSLECTVEGTSNPNLYWYRQAAGRGLQLLFYSVGIGQISSEVPQNLSASRPQDRQFILSSKKLLLSDSGFYLCALSRGGSGGYTFGSGTRLTVV.

V usage is TRBV7-8 and J usage is TRBJ1-2; 9 positions match TRBD1. Germline CDR1 SGHVS, CDR2 FQNEAQ. The CDR3 is 13 amino acids. Germline trimming cut 5 bases from V and 5 bases from J; bases unmatched to any gene: 3. This CDR3 is CASSDGTGYGYTF. CDR3 nucleotide sequence: TGTGCCAGCAGCGACGGGACAGGGTATGGCTACACCTTC.

The rearrangement uses TRBV5-1 and TRBJ1-1; 8 bases line up with TRBD1. V trimming: 4 bases; J trimming: 1 base; junction bases outside the gene matches: 6. CDR3 length: 15 amino acids. Per germline, CDR1 SGHRS and CDR2 YFSETQ. CDR3 protein: CASSDQGAENTEAFF. CDR3 coding DNA: TGCGCCAGCAGCGATCAGGGGGCCGAGAACACTGAAGCTTTCTTT.

The CDR3 here is CASSQDWGTGHQPQHF. The CDR3 DNA follows: TGCGCCAGCAGCCAAGATTGGGGGACAGGGCATCAGCCCCAGCATTTT. The rearrangement links TRBV4-3 to TRBJ1-5; 9 nucleotides line up with TRBD1. CDR1 and CDR2 from the germline V gene are LGHNA and YSLEER. The CDR3 covers 16 residues. J was trimmed by 5 bases and V by 0 bases; bases with no gene match: 5.

The rearrangement joins TRBV7-2 to TRBJ2-1; D possibly corresponds to TRBD1 (5 bases). The germline V gene encodes CDR1 SGHTA and CDR2 FQGNSA. The CDR3 runs to 14 residues. V was cut by 6 bases and J by 0 bases, with 9 bases left in between. This CDR3 reads CASSGQHSYNEQFF. Written as DNA, the CDR3 is TGTGCCAGCAGTGGACAACACTCCTACAATGAGCAGTTCTTC.

The CDR3 DNA reads TGCGCCAGCAGCCCTTTACGCGACAACCAGCCTGTTAGGCAGTACTTC. Protein product: CASSPLRDNQPVRQYF. This rearrangement joins TRBV4-1 to TRBJ2-7; D is unclear. The germline gives CDR1 MGHRA, CDR2 YSYEKL. With 4 bases removed from V and 9 bases from J, the gap between germline ends came to 25 bases. This CDR3 region has 16 residues.

The chain employs TRBV19 and TRBJ2-1; D might be TRBD2 (5 bases). Trimming pared 4 bases from V and 0 bases from J, leaving 7 bases between. Looked up from germline, CDR1 is LNHDA and CDR2 is SQIVND (reference sequence). The CDR3 sequence is 14 residues long. CDR3 amino acids: CASSRGGSYNEQFF. The CDR3 DNA reads TGTGCCAGTAGTAGAGGAGGCTCCTACAATGAGCAGTTCTTC. Complete variable domain (other parts from reference TRBV19 and TRBJ2-1): DGGITQSPKYLFRKEGQNVTLSCEQNLNHDAMYWYRQDPGQGLRLIYYSQIVNDFQKGDIAEGYSVSREKKESFPLTVTSAQKNPTAFYLCASSRGGSYNEQFFGPGTRLTVL.

V usage is TRBV30 and J usage is TRBJ1-3; D possibly corresponds to TRBD1 (5 bases). The CDR3 has 15 residues. Per germline, CDR1 GTSNPN and CDR2 SVGIG (reference sequence). V was cut by 3 bases and J by 0 bases, with 12 bases left in between. The CDR3 is CAWSAGLISGNTIYF. The CDR3 coding sequence is TGTGCCTGGAGCGCAGGGTTAATCTCTGGAAACACCATATATTTT.

This chain joins TRBV7-9 and TRBJ2-7; TRBD1 aligns across 9 bases. Germline V gives CDR1 SEHNR, CDR2 FQNEAQ (reference sequence). This CDR3 contains 15 residues. Trimming removed 4 bases from V and 2 bases from J; junction bases left unmatched: 6. The CDR3 DNA reads TGTGCCAGCAGCTACCGGACAGGGGATACCTACGAGCAGTACTTC. It encodes CASSYRTGDTYEQYF.

This chain connects TRBV2 to TRBJ2-5, with 10 bases identical to TRBD2. Germline CDR1 and CDR2: SNHLY and FYNNEI. V shed 6 bases and J 4 bases; nucleotides not matched to a gene: 8. This CDR3 comprises 15 residues. CDR3 bases: TGTGCCAGCAGGAAGCGGGAGGGCCGAGCAGAGACCCAGTACTTC. Translating gives CASRKREGRAETQYF.

The genes are TRBV7-3 and TRBJ2-2, with 10 bases lining up with TRBD1. Germline loops: CDR1 SGHTA, CDR2 FQGTGA. V lost 5 bases to trimming and J lost 4 bases; unmatched junction nucleotides: 4. The CDR3 contains 15 residues. The CDR3 protein is CASSLTGGGTGELFF. In DNA form, the CDR3 reads TGTGCCAGCAGCCTGACAGGGGGCGGCACCGGGGAGCTGTTTTTT.

The V gene is TRBV5-1, the J gene TRBJ1-2; 12 positions match TRBD1. The CDR3 covers 16 residues. The junction had 9 bases not matched to a gene; V was cut back by 5 bases and J by 4 bases. Germline V lookup: CDR1 SGHRS, CDR2 YFSETQ. CDR3 protein: CASRPPGGQGAYGYTF. As DNA, the CDR3 is TGCGCCAGCAGACCCCCAGGGGGACAGGGGGCCTATGGCTACACCTTC.

The V call is TRBV12-5, the J call TRBJ1-1; 8 positions agree with TRBD1. Germline loops: CDR1 LGHNT, CDR2 FRNRAP. The CDR3 contains 15 residues. Losses at the gene ends were 5 bases for V and 4 bases for J; bases not matched to a gene: 9. The chain's CDR3 is CASGTGQGRATEAFF. In DNA form, the CDR3 reads TGTGCTAGTGGTACCGGACAGGGAAGGGCCACTGAAGCTTTCTTT. The whole variable domain, remainder taken from reference TRBV12-5 and TRBJ1-1, is DARVTQTPRHKVTEMGQEVTMRCQPILGHNTVFWYRQTMMQGLELLAYFRNRAPLDDSGMPKDRFSAEMPDATLATLKIQPSEPRDSAVYFCASGTGQGRATEAFFGQGTRLTVV.

The chain is built from TRBV30 and TRBJ2-7, with 8 bases matching TRBD2. The trim removed 5 bases at V and 3 bases at J, leaving 3 bases unmatched. This CDR3 region has 12 residues. Germline V gene sequence: CDR1 GTSNPN, CDR2 SVGIG (reference sequence). CDR3 coding DNA: TGTGCCTGGGGGGGACTAGGCTACGAGCAGTACTTC. Translating it yields CAWGGLGYEQYF. Full variable domain (outside the CDR3, taken from reference TRBV30 and TRBJ2-7): SQTIHQWPATLVQPVGSPLSLECTVEGTSNPNLYWYRQAAGRGLQLLFYSVGIGQISSEVPQNLSASRPQDRQFILSSKKLLLSDSGFYLCAWGGLGYEQYFGPGTRLTVT.

The chain uses TRBV30 and TRBJ1-6; D gene unclear. The CDR3 spans 16 residues. Trimming removed 3 bases from V and 5 bases from J, with 17 bases in between. Germline V gene sequence: CDR1 GTSNPN, CDR2 SVGIG (reference sequence). CDR3 sequence: CAWSRFSRQHNSPLHF. DNA for the CDR3: TGTGCCTGGAGCCGTTTTTCGAGGCAGCATAATTCACCCCTCCACTTT.

J is TRBJ2-7 and V is TRBV5-6; 12 nucleotides agree with TRBD1. The CDR3 runs 14 residues. Germline assignment: CDR1 SGHDT and CDR2 YYEEEE. Trimming at V came to 2 bases and at J to 5 bases, leaving 2 bases not matched to a gene. CDR3 loop: CASSFGTGGDEQYF. The CDR3 nucleotides are TGTGCCAGCAGCTTTGGGACAGGGGGCGACGAGCAGTACTTC. Based on the CDR3 plus reference TRBV5-6 and TRBJ2-7, the full variable domain is DAGVTQSPTHLIKTRGQQVTLRCSPKSGHDTVSWYQQALGQGPQFIFQYYEEEERQRGNFPDRFSGHQFPNYSSELNVNALLLGDSALYLCASSFGTGGDEQYFGPGTRLTVT.

The rearrangement joins TRBV4-3 to TRBJ2-7; the D gene is possibly TRBD2 (6 bases). CDR1 is LGHNA and CDR2 is YSLEER in the germline V gene. This CDR3 comprises 14 residues. V dropped 2 bases and J dropped 5 bases, with 13 bases sitting between them. The DNA for the CDR3 is TGCGCCAGCAGCCAAAATTGGGGGGTTGACGAGCAGTACTTC. Its protein is CASSQNWGVDEQYF.

This chain connects TRBV5-1 to TRBJ1-2; D is ambiguous. V was trimmed by 0 bases and J by 1 base, leaving 10 bases between them. Germline CDR1 and CDR2: SGHRS and YFSETQ. The CDR3 is made up of 15 amino acids. DNA for the CDR3: TGCGCCAGCAGCTTGGAGACGGGAATTAACTATGGCTACACCTTC. Its protein is CASSLETGINYGYTF.

The rearrangement links TRBV7-8 to TRBJ2-7, with TRBD1 matching 9 bases. The CDR3 has 15 amino acids. V shed 2 bases and J 2 bases; nucleotides not matched to a gene: 4. Germline CDR1 is SGHVS and CDR2 is FQNEAQ. The CDR3 coding sequence is TGTGCCAGCAGCTTACGCCGGGACAGGGCCTACGAGCAGTACTTC. Translation gives CASSLRRDRAYEQYF.

The V gene is TRBV10-1, the J gene TRBJ1-4; a possible D gene is TRBD1 (5 bases). CDR1 is WNHNN and CDR2 is SYGVQD in the germline V gene (reference sequence). V was clipped by 6 bases and J by 8 bases, with 19 bases between them. CDR3 length: 15 residues. In DNA, the CDR3 is TGCGCCAGCAGGGGGGGGGAGGCCGCGGACGAAAAACTGTTTTTT. This translates into CASRGGEAADEKLFF.

V gene TRBV5-4 combines with J gene TRBJ2-3, with 9 bases that match TRBD1. After removal of 4 bases from V and 10 bases from J, the junction contained 13 bases not matched to a gene. The CDR3 has 15 residues. Germline CDR1 SGHNT, CDR2 YYREEE (reference sequence). CDR3 protein: CASSTGTGRGFAQYF. The CDR3 nucleotides read TGTGCCAGCAGCACGGGGACAGGGAGGGGGTTCGCGCAGTATTTT.

The chain carries TRBV30 and TRBJ1-1, with D possibly TRBD1 on 5 matching bases. V lost 5 bases and J lost 2, with 6 bases in between. This CDR3 has 11 amino acids. Looked up from germline, CDR1 is GTSNPN and CDR2 is SVGIG (reference sequence). In DNA form, the CDR3 reads TGTGCCTGGGACAGAAACACTGAAGCTTTCTTT. This translates into CAWDRNTEAFF.

The CDR3 DNA reads as TGTGCCAGCAGTAAAGACGTAGTTCAATCCTACGAGCAGTACTTC. Encoded protein: CASSKDVVQSYEQYF. J is TRBJ2-7 and V is TRBV2; no reliable D call. The ends were cut back, 5 bases at V and 1 base at J, with 15 bases in the middle. CDR3 length equals 15 residues. Per the germline V gene, CDR1 is SNHLY and CDR2 is FYNNEI.

The chain joins TRBV27 to TRBJ2-1, with TRBD2 matching 15 bases. The V gene's germline CDR1 is MNHEY and CDR2 SMNVEV (reference sequence). V lost 5 bases to trimming and J lost 7 bases; unmatched junction nucleotides: 9. The length of the CDR3 is 17 residues. CDR3 region: CASSLWTSGRAVNEQFF. CDR3 bases: TGTGCCAGCAGTCTCTGGACTAGCGGGAGGGCTGTAAATGAGCAGTTCTTC.

The rearrangement joins TRBV6-1 to TRBJ1-2; D is uncertain. The V end lost 6 bases, the J end lost 0 bases, and 8 bases lay between the germline ends. Looked up from germline, CDR1 is MNHNS and CDR2 is SASEGT. This CDR3 is 13 amino acids long. In DNA, the CDR3 is TGTGCCAGCAGAAGCCCGACTAACTATGGCTACACCTTC. It encodes CASRSPTNYGYTF.

The chain is built from TRBV18 and TRBJ1-2; D is undetermined. The germline CDR1 and CDR2 sequences are KGHSH and LQKENI. This CDR3 region has 17 residues. The V end was cut by 3 bases, the J end by 2 bases, with 19 bases between. CDR3 DNA: TGTGCCAGCTCACCGCAGAGCCCCGCGGCCGTGAACTATGGCTACACCTTC. Its protein is CASSPQSPAAVNYGYTF.

Details on this clone: Other DNA sequences within the sample encode an identical CDR3. The chain is built from TRBV19 and TRBJ2-7, with 9 bases aligning to TRBD2. Germline CDR1 LNHDA, CDR2 SQIVND (reference sequence). CDR3 length: 14 residues. V shed 3 bases and J 0 bases; nucleotides not matched to a gene: 0. CDR3 amino acids: CASSISGSSYEQYF. For the CDR3, the DNA is TGTGCCAGTAGTATTAGCGGGAGCTCCTACGAGCAGTACTTC.

The chain carries TRBV5-6 and TRBJ2-5, with 9 bases that match TRBD2. V lost 2 bases, J lost 7 bases, and 9 bases stayed unmatched. CDR1 is SGHDT, CDR2 YYEEEE, per germline. This CDR3 comprises 15 residues. CDR3 in amino acids: CASSFRGLATPTQYF. CDR3 nucleotide sequence: TGTGCCAGCAGCTTCCGGGGACTAGCTACTCCGACCCAGTACTTC.

The chain combines TRBV7-9 with TRBJ2-7; TRBD1 matches at 8 bases. Germline lookup yields CDR1 SEHNR and CDR2 FQNEAQ (reference sequence). Unmatched junction bases numbered 8, after V lost 4 bases and J lost 3 bases. The CDR3 has 15 amino acids. DNA for the CDR3: TGTGCCAGCAGCTACGGACAGGGCGAACTCTACGAGCAGTACTTC. It yields the protein CASSYGQGELYEQYF.